These T cell receptor beta chains were read from a single sample in a study of blood T cell repertoires in COVID-19. Assay: immunoSEQ multiplex PCR; the TCRdb copy retains only in-frame clones and omits some. This table holds 200,000 to 250,000 clones, 82% found once. Sequenced: peripheral blood. Receptor source: a woman of 80 years or more with COVID-19, enrolled during active disease. Both conserved end residues are part of each CDR3. A D gene is named only where the DNA matches it firmly. Clone size is shown for a subset of rows, as once, few, many or a class of expanded clone.

DNA: TGTGCCAGCTCACCAGGTTCAGCGTCGGGCACTGAAGCTTTCTTT
CDR3: CASSPGSASGTEAFF
V: TRBV18
D: NA
size: NA
J: TRBJ1-1

DNA: TGTGCCAGCAGATCCCCGGGGACTCAGCAGTTCTTC
CDR3: CASRSPGTQQFF
V: TRBV7-2
D: NA
size: NA
J: TRBJ2-1

DNA: TGTGCCAGCAGTCGGGACAGAGCTAACTATGGCTACACCTTC
CDR3: CASSRDRANYGYTF
V: TRBV3-1/TRBV3-2
D: TRBD1
size: NA
J: TRBJ1-2

DNA: TGTGCCAGCAGCTTAAAGTTCGCCAGTAACTATGGCTACACCTTC
CDR3: CASSLKFASNYGYTF
V: TRBV7-8
D: NA
size: NA
J: TRBJ1-2

DNA: TGTGCCAGCTCACGATTTGACAGGGGCCCTAATGAAAAACTGTTTTTT
CDR3: CASSRFDRGPNEKLFF
V: TRBV18
D: TRBD1
size: NA
J: TRBJ1-4

DNA: TGTGCCAGCAGCTTAGCGCTACGCAATGAGCAGTTCTTC
CDR3: CASSLALRNEQFF
V: TRBV7-8
D: NA
size: NA
J: TRBJ2-1

DNA: TGTGCCAGCAGCTCCAGGCGGGGGACAGGGTGGGCCGGGGAGCTGTTTTTT
CDR3: CASSSRRGTGWAGELFF
V: TRBV7-8
D: TRBD1
size: once
J: TRBJ2-2

DNA: TGTGCCAGTAGGGAGGGGAACGGGGATGAGCAGTTCTTC
CDR3: CASREGNGDEQFF
V: TRBV19
D: NA
size: NA
J: TRBJ2-1

DNA: TGTGCCAGCAGCTCATGGACTACCGGAGCCTACGAGCAGTACTTC
CDR3: CASSSWTTGAYEQYF
V: TRBV7-2
D: NA
size: once
J: TRBJ2-7

DNA: TGTGCCAGCAGGGGGACAGGGACTGCTGGCTACACCTTC
CDR3: CASRGTGTAGYTF
V: TRBV6-5
D: TRBD1
size: few
J: TRBJ1-2

DNA: TGTGCAAGTCGCTTTCTCGCCCGGGGCGGGGGTTCACCCCTCCACTTT
CDR3: CASRFLARGGGSPLHF
V: TRBV12-2
D: NA
size: NA
J: TRBJ1-6

DNA: TGTGCCAGCAGCACAGGCTTCCATGGGCAGTTCTTC
CDR3: CASSTGFHGQFF
V: TRBV2
D: NA
size: NA
J: TRBJ2-1

DNA: TGTGCCAGCAGTTACCAGGGGCTGAACTCTGGCTACACCTTC
CDR3: CASSYQGLNSGYTF
V: TRBV6-2/TRBV6-3
D: NA
size: NA
J: TRBJ1-2

DNA: TGTGCCAGCAGCCCTGGACTGGCTGGGTTGATCAATCAGCCCCAGCATTTT
CDR3: CASSPGLAGLINQPQHF
V: TRBV27
D: NA
size: NA
J: TRBJ1-5

DNA: TGTGCCAGCAGCCACTATAGCGGGGGGCCCCGTCGGGGTACGCAGTATTTT
CDR3: CASSHYSGGPRRGTQYF
V: TRBV3-1/TRBV3-2
D: TRBD2
size: NA
J: TRBJ2-3

DNA: TGTGCCAGCAGTAGGGGCCCTGATTCACCCCTCCACTTT
CDR3: CASSRGPDSPLHF
V: TRBV6-1
D: NA
size: NA
J: TRBJ1-6

DNA: TGCGCCAGCAGCTCTGTTACAGGGGGCACAGATACGCAGTATTTT
CDR3: CASSSVTGGTDTQYF
V: TRBV5-1
D: TRBD1
size: NA
J: TRBJ2-3

DNA: TGTGCCAGCAGCCAAGGGGGATTTGACAGTGAAGCTTTCTTT
CDR3: CASSQGGFDSEAFF
V: TRBV3-1/TRBV3-2
D: NA
size: NA
J: TRBJ1-1

DNA: TGTGCCAGTACCGGAGGGCGGCCTAGCTATGGCTACACCTTC
CDR3: CASTGGRPSYGYTF
V: TRBV19
D: NA
size: NA
J: TRBJ1-2

DNA: TGTGCCAGCTCCCCGGCCGACAGGGTTGGGCAGCCCCAGCATTTT
CDR3: CASSPADRVGQPQHF
V: TRBV18
D: TRBD1
size: NA
J: TRBJ1-5

DNA: TGTGCCAGCAGTTACTCGACAGGCTCCTATGAGCAGTTCTTC
CDR3: CASSYSTGSYEQFF
V: TRBV6-2/TRBV6-3
D: NA
size: NA
J: TRBJ2-1

DNA: TGTGCCAGCAGCTTCCAGGGGATGAACACTGAAGCTTTCTTT
CDR3: CASSFQGMNTEAFF
V: TRBV11-1
D: NA
size: NA
J: TRBJ1-1